The 25 T cell receptor beta chains below come from one sample, sequenced in a study of shared clonotypes between healthy human individuals. Sequencing used immunoSEQ multiplex PCR; TCRdb keeps in-frame clones, though not all of them. The sample has roughly 570,000 clones, roughly 98% seen once. Naive CD8 cells lacked CD45RO and underwent positive selection for CCR7, leaving out terminally differentiated effector memory CD45RA+ cells. Sequenced material: naive CD8+ T cells sorted from blood. The origin of the receptors is a man aged 25 to 40 in good health.

The chain uses TRBV30 and TRBJ1-2; 9 bases align to TRBD1. CDR3 length: 15 residues. J gave up 6 bases and V 3 bases, and 11 bases lay outside the gene matches. Germline-derived CDR1 and CDR2 are GTSNPN and SVGIG (reference sequence). The CDR3 sequence is CAWRVTGGALDGYTF. CDR3 nucleotide sequence: TGTGCCTGGAGGGTCACAGGGGGCGCGCTGGATGGCTACACCTTC.

CDR3 loop: CASSPTGGNQPQHF. The CDR3 DNA sequence: TGTGCCAGCTCACCGACAGGGGGTAATCAGCCCCAGCATTTT. The V call is TRBV18, the J call TRBJ1-5; 9 nucleotides align to TRBD1. CDR1 is KGHSH and CDR2 is LQKENI in the germline V gene. This CDR3 has 14 residues. Germline trimming cut 3 bases from V and 4 bases from J; bases unmatched to any gene: 1.

The genes are TRBV27 and TRBJ2-7; D is perhaps TRBD1 (5 bases). Germline V gene data show CDR1 as MNHEY and CDR2 as SMNVEV (reference sequence). Trimming stripped 5 bases from V and 4 bases from J, with 18 bases between. CDR3 length: 15 amino acids. The CDR3 reads CASSPGISITYEQYF. The CDR3 region has the DNA TGTGCCAGCAGTCCAGGGATCTCGATTACTTACGAGCAGTACTTC.

This sequence joins TRBV7-8 and TRBJ2-1; 10 positions match TRBD2. V shed 4 bases, J shed 5 bases, and the junction held 8 bases outside the gene matches. Germline V CDR1 and CDR2: SGHVS, FQNEAQ. CDR3 size: 16 residues. CDR3 nucleotides: TGTGCCAGCAGCTCATCCGTTAGCGGGAGGAACAATGAGCAGTTCTTC. This gives the protein CASSSSVSGRNNEQFF.

CDR3 DNA: TGTGCCAGCAGCGCGACTAGCGGATTTTACGAGCAGTACTTC. As protein: CASSATSGFYEQYF. This chain joins TRBV7-9 and TRBJ2-5, with 9 bases lining up with TRBD2. Judging by the DNA end, TRBJ2-7 fits better; the J call may be wrong. The CDR3 sequence is 14 residues long. Germline values: CDR1 SEHNR, CDR2 FQNEAQ (reference sequence).

The CDR3 region has the DNA TGTGCCAGCAGCCCCCACATCGGCGATGAGCAGTTCTTC. It encodes CASSPHIGDEQFF. The rearrangement uses TRBV13 and TRBJ2-1; D unclear. V was shortened by 5 bases and J by 8 bases, with 13 bases between the two germline ends. Germline V lookup: CDR1 PRHDT, CDR2 FYEKMQ (reference sequence). The CDR3 is made up of 13 amino acids.

The chain couples TRBV11-2 to TRBJ1-1, with a weak D call TRBD1 (6 bases). Germline lookup yields CDR1 SGHAT and CDR2 FQNNGV. V shed 0 bases and J shed 4 bases, with 24 bases lying between them. This CDR3 contains 19 residues. Here the CDR3 DNA reads TGTGCCAGCAGCTTAGACAGTCTCGCAGGGTACAGGGATGCCACTGAAGCTTTCTTT. This codes for CASSLDSLAGYRDATEAFF.

This chain uses TRBV2 with TRBJ2-1, with 7 bases fitting TRBD1. With 8 bases clipped from V and 0 bases from J, the junction kept 1 base outside the gene matches. The CDR3 spans 13 residues. Germline V gene sequence: CDR1 SNHLY, CDR2 FYNNEI. The CDR3 is CASGTDSYNEQFF. The CDR3 DNA reads TGTGCCAGCGGGACAGACTCCTACAATGAGCAGTTCTTC.

The V and J genes are TRBV29-1 and TRBJ1-2, with D possibly matching TRBD1 (6 bases). Germline V gene lookup returns CDR1 SQVTM and CDR2 ANQGSEA. V lost 4 bases and J 5 bases, leaving 20 bases between the germline ends. The CDR3 loop spans 15 amino acids. Here the CDR3 DNA reads TGCAGCGTTGCCGGAGAGGGGGGAGGATTTTATGGCTACACCTTC. It translates to CSVAGEGGGFYGYTF.

The genes are TRBV27 and TRBJ1-1; TRBD1 might be the D (5 bases). Trimming removed 2 bases at V and 7 bases at J, with 17 bases between. There are 15 residues in the CDR3. Germline values: CDR1 MNHEY, CDR2 SMNVEV (reference sequence). CDR3 nucleotides: TGTGCCAGCAGTTTAAAGGCAGGAGGGGTTAGTGAAGCTTTCTTT. Translation: CASSLKAGGVSEAFF.

The J gene is TRBJ2-2, the V gene TRBV9, with unresolved D. Trimming removed 3 bases from V and 1 base from J, with 19 bases in between. Germline V gene data show CDR1 as SGDLS and CDR2 as YYNGEE. This CDR3 has 18 amino acids. In DNA form, the CDR3 reads TGTGCCAGCAGCGGGCCTACAAGGGAATCTTTGAACACCGGGGAGCTGTTTTTT. Its translation is CASSGPTRESLNTGELFF.

The chain combines TRBV4-1 with TRBJ2-7; TRBD1 matches 7 bases. The V gene's germline CDR1 is MGHRA and CDR2 YSYEKL. V lost 4 bases, J lost 4 bases, and 4 bases stayed unmatched. The CDR3 loop spans 13 amino acids. CDR3 DNA sequence: TGCGCCAGCAGCCCCGGGACAGAGTACGAGCAGTACTTC. This translates into CASSPGTEYEQYF.

CDR3 amino acids: CASSSRLSPGGTRNEQFF. CDR3 nucleotide sequence: TGTGCCAGCAGCTCCCGTCTCTCCCCGGGAGGGACCCGCAATGAGCAGTTCTTC. The V and J genes are TRBV11-1 and TRBJ2-1; TRBD2 agrees at 8 bases. Germline V CDR1 and CDR2: SGHAT, FQDESV (reference sequence). This CDR3 is 18 amino acids long. The V and J ends lost 4 bases and 6 bases, in that order; junction bases with no gene match: 17.

On this clone: The identical CDR3 is also encoded by other nucleotide sequences in the sample. The rearrangement uses TRBV6-5 and TRBJ1-1; TRBD1 matches at 8 bases. CDR3 length: 14 amino acids. J lost 1 base, V lost 3 bases, and 1 base had no gene match. The germline V gene encodes CDR1 MNHEY and CDR2 SVGAGI. The CDR3 region has the DNA TGTGCCAGCAGTTATGGACAGGGGAACACTGAAGCTTTCTTT. This translates into CASSYGQGNTEAFF.

The J gene is TRBJ2-3, the V gene TRBV28; 7 positions agree with TRBD2. The CDR3 contains 15 residues. V was pared by 6 bases and J by 4 bases, with 10 bases of the junction left unmatched. Germline lookup yields CDR1 MDHEN and CDR2 SYDVKM. The CDR3 DNA reads as TGTGCCAGCAGCCCCGTGGGGGGGAGAGCAGATACGCAGTATTTT. Amino acids: CASSPVGGRADTQYF.

The chain uses TRBV29-1 and TRBJ2-7; 10 nucleotides agree with TRBD1. The CDR3 sequence is 14 residues long. The germline V gene has CDR1 SQVTM and CDR2 ANQGSEA. V was pared by 4 bases and J by 2 bases, with 5 bases of the junction left unmatched. CDR3: CSVVGTGAAYEQYF. CDR3 DNA: TGCAGCGTTGTAGGGACAGGGGCAGCCTACGAGCAGTACTTC.

The chain recombines TRBV5-4 with TRBJ1-2, with D unclear. V was shortened by 0 bases and J by 0 bases, with 6 bases between the two germline ends. Germline V gene sequence: CDR1 SGHNT, CDR2 YYREEE (reference sequence). The CDR3 is 14 residues long. This CDR3 is CASSLENANYGYTF. In nucleotides, the CDR3 is TGTGCCAGCAGCTTGGAAAACGCTAACTATGGCTACACCTTC.

The chain recombines TRBV6-5 with TRBJ2-1, with TRBD1 matching over 10 bases. The germline V gene has CDR1 MNHEY and CDR2 SVGAGI. There are 15 residues in the CDR3. Trimming took 4 bases from V and 6 from J; bases not matched to a gene: 6. In nucleotides, the CDR3 is TGTGCCAGCAGTTCAGGGACAGGGGCCGCCAATGAGCAGTTCTTC. Protein sequence: CASSSGTGAANEQFF.

The CDR3 DNA is TGTGCCAGCAGCTTAAGACTAGCGGAAGCAGAGACCCAGTACTTC. Protein sequence: CASSLRLAEAETQYF. V usage is TRBV7-9 and J usage is TRBJ2-5, with 9 bases fitting TRBD2. Trimming cost V 2 bases and J 4 bases; bases outside gene matches: 5. The CDR3 consists of 15 residues. Germline V gives CDR1 SEHNR, CDR2 FQNEAQ (reference sequence). Full variable domain (outside the CDR3, taken from reference TRBV7-9 and TRBJ2-5): DTGVSQNPRHKITKRGQNVTFRCDPISEHNRLYWYRQTLGQGPEFLTYFQNEAQLEKSRLLSDRFSAERPKGSFSTLEIQRTEQGDSAMYLCASSLRLAEAETQYFGPGTRLLVL.

This chain joins TRBV4-1 and TRBJ2-2; perhaps TRBD1 as D (6 bases). V was pared by 2 bases and J by 0 bases, with 10 bases between. The CDR3 length is 16 residues. CDR1 is MGHRA and CDR2 is YSYEKL in the germline V gene. DNA of the CDR3: TGCGCCAGCAGCCAACGGACAGATCCGAACACCGGGGAGCTGTTTTTT. Translating gives CASSQRTDPNTGELFF.

The genes are TRBV7-8 and TRBJ2-6; TRBD1 agrees at 10 bases. The germline V gene has CDR1 SGHVS and CDR2 FQNEAQ. V was clipped by 9 bases and J by 2 bases; unmatched bases: 4. This CDR3 contains 15 residues. The CDR3 region has the DNA TGTGCCAGTAAGACAGGGGGCGCTGGGGCCAACGTCCTGACTTTC. This translates into CASKTGGAGANVLTF. The entire variable domain, with the rest obtained from reference TRBV7-8 and TRBJ2-6, is as follows: GAGVSQSPRYKVAKRGQDVALRCDPISGHVSLFWYQQALGQGPEFLTYFQNEAQLDKSGLPSDRFFAERPEGSVSTLKIQRTQQEDSAVYLCASKTGGAGANVLTFGAGSRLTVL.

V gene TRBV19 combines with J gene TRBJ2-1; the D is unclear. There are 15 residues in the CDR3. Trimming took off 3 bases at V and 0 bases at J, with 9 bases between the two ends. Germline V gene lookup returns CDR1 LNHDA and CDR2 SQIVND (reference sequence). The CDR3 region has the DNA TGTGCCAGTAGTATTACTCGGAACTCCTACAATGAGCAGTTCTTC. It codes for CASSITRNSYNEQFF.

This rearrangement joins TRBV2 to TRBJ2-7; D remains ambiguous. CDR1 and CDR2 from the germline V gene are SNHLY and FYNNEI. Deletions cut 5 bases from V and 2 bases from J, with 13 bases between. CDR3 length equals 14 residues. CDR3 bases: TGTGCCAGCAGTATCTGGACGGCCACCTACGAGCAGTACTTC. This gives the protein CASSIWTATYEQYF.

The CDR3 DNA is TGTGCCAGTAGCCCCCCCAACTGGGACAGTCAAGAGACCCAGTACTTC. Translation: CASSPPNWDSQETQYF. The V and J genes are TRBV19 and TRBJ2-5, with TRBD1 matching over 7 bases. This CDR3 is built from 16 residues. Germline lookup yields CDR1 LNHDA and CDR2 SQIVND (reference sequence). The junction had 12 bases not matched to a gene; V was cut back by 6 bases and J by 2 bases. The whole variable domain, filled in from reference TRBV19 and TRBJ2-5, reads DGGITQSPKYLFRKEGQNVTLSCEQNLNHDAMYWYRQDPGQGLRLIYYSQIVNDFQKGDIAEGYSVSREKKESFPLTVTSAQKNPTAFYLCASSPPNWDSQETQYFGPGTRLLVL.

The chain is built from TRBV4-1 and TRBJ1-2; 7 bases line up with TRBD1. Losses at the gene ends were 4 bases for V and 7 bases for J; bases not matched to a gene: 12. This CDR3 is 15 amino acids long. The germline gives CDR1 MGHRA, CDR2 YSYEKL. CDR3 nucleotide sequence: TGCGCCAGCAGCCCCCTCGGACAGGAAGAAAGTGGCTACACCTTC. This codes for CASSPLGQEESGYTF.